The 11 T cell receptor beta chains below come from one sample, sequenced in a study of blood T cell repertoires in COVID-19. Some clones are missing from TCRdb's copy, which holds only in-frame ones; the method was immunoSEQ multiplex PCR. The sample includes hundreds of thousands of clones, around nine tenths of them seen just once. Material for sequencing was PBMCs or T cells enriched from blood (not recorded which). The receptors shown here come from a man in his forties who had recovered from COVID-19.

The V and J genes are TRBV6-6 and TRBJ1-4, with D unclear. Trimming left V 5 bases short and J 0 bases short, with 16 bases between. The CDR3 length is 17 residues. CDR1 is MNHNY and CDR2 is SVGAGI in the germline V gene (reference sequence). In DNA form, the CDR3 reads TGTGCCAGCAGTCCCCCGGGAACCACTGCAACTAATGAAAAACTGTTTTTT. This sequence encodes CASSPPGTTATNEKLFF.

This clone was recorded only once. This chain links TRBV6-5 with TRBJ1-2, with D possibly being TRBD1 (6 bases). The germline V gene has CDR1 MNHEY and CDR2 SVGAGI. Trimming removed 2 bases at V and 4 bases at J, with 17 bases between. The CDR3 extends over 16 amino acids. This CDR3 is CASSYHDRQAGYGYTF. CDR3 bases: TGTGCCAGCAGTTACCATGACAGACAGGCGGGCTATGGCTACACCTTC.

The rearrangement links TRBV5-1 to TRBJ2-1; TRBD2 matches at 7 bases. V lost 1 base to trimming and J lost 4 bases; unmatched junction nucleotides: 5. Germline lookup yields CDR1 SGHRS and CDR2 YFSETQ. The CDR3 is made up of 15 amino acids. CDR3 residues: CASSLSGGDYNEQFF. The CDR3 nucleotides are TGCGCCAGCAGCTTGAGTGGGGGGGATTACAATGAGCAGTTCTTC.

This chain uses TRBV7-3 with TRBJ2-1, with 8 bases identical to TRBD2. The V and J ends lost 1 base and 3 bases, in that order; junction bases with no gene match: 5. The CDR3 sequence is 16 residues long. Germline V gene sequence: CDR1 SGHTA, CDR2 FQGTGA. The CDR3 reads CASSLIPGTSYNEQFF. CDR3 in DNA: TGTGCCAGCAGCTTAATCCCGGGGACTAGCTACAATGAGCAGTTCTTC.

Here the CDR3 reads CASSPPFLFGTSGSYEQYF. The CDR3 DNA is TGTGCCAGCTCACCACCCTTTCTGTTCGGGACTAGCGGGAGCTACGAGCAGTACTTC. The J gene is TRBJ2-7, the V gene TRBV18; 14 bases map to TRBD2. The length of the CDR3 is 19 residues. V lost 0 bases, J lost 3 bases, and 10 bases stayed unmatched. In germline, CDR1 is KGHSH, CDR2 LQKENI.

CDR3 protein: CASSSPGQSKHYEQYF. In DNA form, the CDR3 reads TGTGCCAGCAGCTCTCCCGGACAGTCAAAGCACTACGAGCAGTACTTC. The chain employs TRBV7-9 and TRBJ2-7; maybe TRBD1 (6 bases). The CDR3 length is 16 residues. V lost 4 bases, J lost 3 bases, and 19 bases lay in between. CDR1 is SEHNR and CDR2 is FQNEAQ in the germline V gene (reference sequence).

Written as DNA, the CDR3 is TGTGCCAGCAGCTTAGGGCAGGGGACCACCTACGAGCAGTACTTC. It is translated as CASSLGQGTTYEQYF. The chain is built from TRBV7-7 and TRBJ2-7; D is possibly TRBD1 (6 bases). Trimming pared 1 base from V and 2 bases from J, leaving 12 bases between. Germline assignment: CDR1 SSHAT and CDR2 FNYEAQ (reference sequence). The CDR3 totals 15 residues.

This chain joins TRBV6-1 and TRBJ2-2; TRBD1 is a possible D gene (5 bases). This CDR3 contains 13 residues. V dropped 2 bases and J dropped 7 bases, with 8 bases sitting between them. Germline CDR1 is MNHNS and CDR2 is SASEGT. DNA of the CDR3: TGTGCCAGCAGTGAAACAGGCTTCGGGGAGCTGTTTTTT. This gives the protein CASSETGFGELFF.

The V and J genes are TRBV9 and TRBJ2-1; D is possibly TRBD2 (5 bases). V shed 0 bases and J shed 7 bases, with 26 bases lying between them. The CDR3 consists of 19 residues. Germline V gives CDR1 SGDLS, CDR2 YYNGEE. CDR3 in DNA: TGTGCCAGCAGCGTAGATTGGTATCCCCTCGAGCGAGGGTTGAATGAGCAGTTCTTC. Protein: CASSVDWYPLERGLNEQFF.

The gene calls are TRBV6-5 and TRBJ1-2; possible D gene TRBD1, 6 bases. V shed 5 bases and J shed 3 bases, with 16 bases lying between them. The germline gives CDR1 MNHEY, CDR2 SVGAGI. The CDR3 extends over 15 amino acids. The CDR3 region has the DNA TGTGCCAGCAGTCGGACAGCACTGATGGACTATGGCTACACCTTC. Protein: CASSRTALMDYGYTF.

The chain carries TRBV5-1 and TRBJ2-1; 13 nucleotides line up with TRBD2. V shed 3 bases and J 7 bases; nucleotides not matched to a gene: 4. Looked up from germline, CDR1 is SGHRS and CDR2 is YFSETQ. This CDR3 comprises 15 residues. CDR3 in amino acids: CASSWTSGSLNEQFF. The CDR3 coding sequence is TGCGCCAGCAGCTGGACTAGCGGGAGCCTAAATGAGCAGTTCTTC. Full variable domain (outside the CDR3, taken from reference TRBV5-1 and TRBJ2-1): KAGVTQTPRYLIKTRGQQVTLSCSPISGHRSVSWYQQTPGQGLQFLFEYFSETQRNKGNFPGRFSGRQFSNSRSEMNVSTLELGDSALYLCASSWTSGSLNEQFFGPGTRLTVL.